This T cell receptor beta chain is from a study of molecular identifiers for immune sequencing clone quantification listed by TCRdb under 2018. In the study overall: For a replicate experiment, RNA from roughly 18,000 or 92,000 naive CD8 T cells was divided into five aliquots, of which four were sequenced. CD8 T cells were used in a methods study to benchmark molecular-identifier clustering-based TCR repertoire sequencing (MIDCIRS) and TCR RNA copy counting. Study-wide conclusions, independent of this receptor: Modeling gave around 3.3 recovered TCR RNA copies per cell versus around 10 by digital PCR, implying approximately 30% capture efficiency. Spiked-in Jurkat TCR RNA equal to a single cell's worth was reported to be detectable even within one million naive CD8 T cells. When barcode sub-clustering was omitted, TCR diversity was inflated by chimeric consensus sequences, with chimeras reaching as high as 47%. The sizes of highly expanded clones could end up underestimated when identical TCR molecules share a barcode. Spiked-in Jurkat TCR RNA (10 copies' worth), which is not part of the donor repertoire, was contained in the naive libraries. Clones above 20 RNA copies held over 97% of molecules in CMV-specific effector cells but under 1% in naive cells.

Libraries were made using PCR. TCRdb records Illumina HiSeq 4000 as the sequencer. Bulk TCR libraries were made following a previously described method, with the TCR primers given in Table S5. Purification of total RNA was performed with the Qiagen AllPrep DNA/RNA kit. Before analysis, reads from multiple sequencing runs of one library were combined. In the original analysis: Only reads with exact TCR constant sequence were kept, trimmed to 150 nt, and grouped by their 12-nt molecular barcodes. Reads within each barcode group were sub-clustered using a 15% Levenshtein threshold, and quality-weighted consensus sequences were constructed for each RNA molecule. Non-functional sequences were excluded, and lower-count sequences lying one edit away from another sequence were also excluded. Barcode sub-clusters with fewer than 20% of the maximum read count were removed, based on fitting two negative binomial distributions. The raw public reads went through TCRdb reprocessing: fastp at Q25, MiXCR clone calling, in-frame beta chains kept. When rows share a CDR3 protein, they turn into one entry using the most common DNA and genes. These V and J calls rely on TCRdb rather than the paper's analysis. The sample table records 250,000 to 400,000 distinct CDR3 sequences; 20% to 25% of these occur just once. The ten most abundant clones make up more than 0.8% of the sample.

Germline trimming: 0 bases from V, 0 bases from J; junction bases outside gene matches: 2. The germline V gene specifies SGDLS as CDR1 and YYNGEE as CDR2. Measured from the cysteine to the phenylalanine, the CDR3 is 15 residues long. Only the CDR3 DNA stays, 45 bases, in frame from base 1. Libraries of naive CD8 T cells were generated from about 21,000 to 970,000 sorted cells, with 10%, 30% or 50% of the purified RNA used. Naive CD8 T cells, defined as CD8+CD4-CCR7+CD45RA+, were FACS-sorted into RLT Plus buffer on a BD FACSAria II. Approximately 9 TCR copies' worth of Jurkat RNA were spiked into roughly 19,000-1,000,000 naive CD8 T cell samples to test detection sensitivity. Enrichment of CD8 T cells was performed with RosetteSep CD8+ T Cell Enrichment Cocktail and Ficoll-Paque, after which ACK red cell lysis was carried out. There are many counts of this clonotype. This receptor's antigen is unknown. Qualities for individual bases were not recorded, and no much larger clone is one base off.

This TCR derives from a human donor in good health. Some libraries in this study had Jurkat cell RNA spiked in. Material for sequencing was naive CD8+ T cells from blood, with Jurkat cell RNA spiked in. What the cell subset or site label conveys for this sample: FACS-sorted CD8+CD4-CCR7+CD45RA+ naive T cells. The chain links TRBV9 with TRBJ2-7, and TRBD1 aligns with 8 junction nucleotides. The DNA reads as follows: TGTGCCAGCAGCGTAGGGCAGGGGGCCTCCTACGAGCAGTACTTC. Translated, it gives CASSVGQGASYEQYF.